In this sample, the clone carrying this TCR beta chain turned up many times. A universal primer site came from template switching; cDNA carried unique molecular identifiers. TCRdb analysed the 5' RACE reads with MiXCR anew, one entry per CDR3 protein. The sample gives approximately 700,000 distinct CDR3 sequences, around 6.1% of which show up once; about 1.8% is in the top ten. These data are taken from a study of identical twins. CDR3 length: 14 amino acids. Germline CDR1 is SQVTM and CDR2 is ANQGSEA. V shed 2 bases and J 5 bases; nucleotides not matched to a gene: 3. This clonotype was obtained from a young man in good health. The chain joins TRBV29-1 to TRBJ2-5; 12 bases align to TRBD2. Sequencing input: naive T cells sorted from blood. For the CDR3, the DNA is TGCAGCGTTGAACCGACTAGCGGGAGCGAGACCCAGTACTTC. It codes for CSVEPTSGSETQYF. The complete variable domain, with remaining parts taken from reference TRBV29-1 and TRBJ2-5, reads SAVISQKPSRDICQRGTSLTIQCQVDSQVTMMFWYRQQPGQSLTLIATANQGSEATYESGFVIDKFPISRPNLTFSTLTVSNMSPEDSSIYLCSVEPTSGSETQYFGPGTRLLVL.